This TCR beta chain was profiled in a study of blood T cells in healthy people across ages. In this sample, this clonotype turned up a few times. The authors ran a second PCR of about 6 to 12 cycles using a sample-barcoded 5' primer and a J-beta primer mix. TCRdb re-called the 5' RACE reads with MiXCR, one entry per CDR3 protein. The table records about 730,000 distinct CDR3 sequences, roughly 43% of them present only once. The V end was cut by 3 bases, the J end by 5 bases, with 7 bases between. The CDR3 has 12 residues. Germline V CDR1 and CDR2: MDHEN, SYDVKM. This chain uses TRBV28 with TRBJ2-5; the D is unclear. Sample: blood. This TCR was recovered from a woman aged 55-70 years in good health. The CDR3 protein is CASSFLMETQYF. For the CDR3, the DNA is TGTGCCAGCAGTTTTTTGATGGAGACCCAGTACTTC.